This note documents a single TCR beta chain sequence. Its antigen is unidentified. Survey-level resolution applied to immunoSEQ assay v3.0. Researchers set sequencing to target about 40,000-55,000 T-cell genomes per sample. TCRdb keeps only in-frame clones here, not all; method: immunoSEQ multiplex PCR. The sample holds more than 20,000 clones, 80% to 95% seen once. The sample belongs to a study of long-term antiretroviral therapy in people with HIV. V lost 4 bases and J lost 5; bases outside the gene matches: 7. The germline CDR1 and CDR2 sequences are SGHRS and YFSETQ. This CDR3 has 16 residues. Study-wide results and caveats: Samples were collected from about 2003 to 2017 under possibly less effective ART regimens.

The sample here was unsorted PBMCs, taken 4.4 years after starting antiretroviral therapy. This receptor was taken from a woman aged 50 to 60 with HIV. The V call is TRBV5-1, the J call TRBJ2-3, with 13 bases matching TRBD2. The CDR3 coding sequence is TGCGCCAGCAGCCATCGACTAGCGGGGGGAGGAGATACGCAGTATTTT. Its translation is CASSHRLAGGGDTQYF.